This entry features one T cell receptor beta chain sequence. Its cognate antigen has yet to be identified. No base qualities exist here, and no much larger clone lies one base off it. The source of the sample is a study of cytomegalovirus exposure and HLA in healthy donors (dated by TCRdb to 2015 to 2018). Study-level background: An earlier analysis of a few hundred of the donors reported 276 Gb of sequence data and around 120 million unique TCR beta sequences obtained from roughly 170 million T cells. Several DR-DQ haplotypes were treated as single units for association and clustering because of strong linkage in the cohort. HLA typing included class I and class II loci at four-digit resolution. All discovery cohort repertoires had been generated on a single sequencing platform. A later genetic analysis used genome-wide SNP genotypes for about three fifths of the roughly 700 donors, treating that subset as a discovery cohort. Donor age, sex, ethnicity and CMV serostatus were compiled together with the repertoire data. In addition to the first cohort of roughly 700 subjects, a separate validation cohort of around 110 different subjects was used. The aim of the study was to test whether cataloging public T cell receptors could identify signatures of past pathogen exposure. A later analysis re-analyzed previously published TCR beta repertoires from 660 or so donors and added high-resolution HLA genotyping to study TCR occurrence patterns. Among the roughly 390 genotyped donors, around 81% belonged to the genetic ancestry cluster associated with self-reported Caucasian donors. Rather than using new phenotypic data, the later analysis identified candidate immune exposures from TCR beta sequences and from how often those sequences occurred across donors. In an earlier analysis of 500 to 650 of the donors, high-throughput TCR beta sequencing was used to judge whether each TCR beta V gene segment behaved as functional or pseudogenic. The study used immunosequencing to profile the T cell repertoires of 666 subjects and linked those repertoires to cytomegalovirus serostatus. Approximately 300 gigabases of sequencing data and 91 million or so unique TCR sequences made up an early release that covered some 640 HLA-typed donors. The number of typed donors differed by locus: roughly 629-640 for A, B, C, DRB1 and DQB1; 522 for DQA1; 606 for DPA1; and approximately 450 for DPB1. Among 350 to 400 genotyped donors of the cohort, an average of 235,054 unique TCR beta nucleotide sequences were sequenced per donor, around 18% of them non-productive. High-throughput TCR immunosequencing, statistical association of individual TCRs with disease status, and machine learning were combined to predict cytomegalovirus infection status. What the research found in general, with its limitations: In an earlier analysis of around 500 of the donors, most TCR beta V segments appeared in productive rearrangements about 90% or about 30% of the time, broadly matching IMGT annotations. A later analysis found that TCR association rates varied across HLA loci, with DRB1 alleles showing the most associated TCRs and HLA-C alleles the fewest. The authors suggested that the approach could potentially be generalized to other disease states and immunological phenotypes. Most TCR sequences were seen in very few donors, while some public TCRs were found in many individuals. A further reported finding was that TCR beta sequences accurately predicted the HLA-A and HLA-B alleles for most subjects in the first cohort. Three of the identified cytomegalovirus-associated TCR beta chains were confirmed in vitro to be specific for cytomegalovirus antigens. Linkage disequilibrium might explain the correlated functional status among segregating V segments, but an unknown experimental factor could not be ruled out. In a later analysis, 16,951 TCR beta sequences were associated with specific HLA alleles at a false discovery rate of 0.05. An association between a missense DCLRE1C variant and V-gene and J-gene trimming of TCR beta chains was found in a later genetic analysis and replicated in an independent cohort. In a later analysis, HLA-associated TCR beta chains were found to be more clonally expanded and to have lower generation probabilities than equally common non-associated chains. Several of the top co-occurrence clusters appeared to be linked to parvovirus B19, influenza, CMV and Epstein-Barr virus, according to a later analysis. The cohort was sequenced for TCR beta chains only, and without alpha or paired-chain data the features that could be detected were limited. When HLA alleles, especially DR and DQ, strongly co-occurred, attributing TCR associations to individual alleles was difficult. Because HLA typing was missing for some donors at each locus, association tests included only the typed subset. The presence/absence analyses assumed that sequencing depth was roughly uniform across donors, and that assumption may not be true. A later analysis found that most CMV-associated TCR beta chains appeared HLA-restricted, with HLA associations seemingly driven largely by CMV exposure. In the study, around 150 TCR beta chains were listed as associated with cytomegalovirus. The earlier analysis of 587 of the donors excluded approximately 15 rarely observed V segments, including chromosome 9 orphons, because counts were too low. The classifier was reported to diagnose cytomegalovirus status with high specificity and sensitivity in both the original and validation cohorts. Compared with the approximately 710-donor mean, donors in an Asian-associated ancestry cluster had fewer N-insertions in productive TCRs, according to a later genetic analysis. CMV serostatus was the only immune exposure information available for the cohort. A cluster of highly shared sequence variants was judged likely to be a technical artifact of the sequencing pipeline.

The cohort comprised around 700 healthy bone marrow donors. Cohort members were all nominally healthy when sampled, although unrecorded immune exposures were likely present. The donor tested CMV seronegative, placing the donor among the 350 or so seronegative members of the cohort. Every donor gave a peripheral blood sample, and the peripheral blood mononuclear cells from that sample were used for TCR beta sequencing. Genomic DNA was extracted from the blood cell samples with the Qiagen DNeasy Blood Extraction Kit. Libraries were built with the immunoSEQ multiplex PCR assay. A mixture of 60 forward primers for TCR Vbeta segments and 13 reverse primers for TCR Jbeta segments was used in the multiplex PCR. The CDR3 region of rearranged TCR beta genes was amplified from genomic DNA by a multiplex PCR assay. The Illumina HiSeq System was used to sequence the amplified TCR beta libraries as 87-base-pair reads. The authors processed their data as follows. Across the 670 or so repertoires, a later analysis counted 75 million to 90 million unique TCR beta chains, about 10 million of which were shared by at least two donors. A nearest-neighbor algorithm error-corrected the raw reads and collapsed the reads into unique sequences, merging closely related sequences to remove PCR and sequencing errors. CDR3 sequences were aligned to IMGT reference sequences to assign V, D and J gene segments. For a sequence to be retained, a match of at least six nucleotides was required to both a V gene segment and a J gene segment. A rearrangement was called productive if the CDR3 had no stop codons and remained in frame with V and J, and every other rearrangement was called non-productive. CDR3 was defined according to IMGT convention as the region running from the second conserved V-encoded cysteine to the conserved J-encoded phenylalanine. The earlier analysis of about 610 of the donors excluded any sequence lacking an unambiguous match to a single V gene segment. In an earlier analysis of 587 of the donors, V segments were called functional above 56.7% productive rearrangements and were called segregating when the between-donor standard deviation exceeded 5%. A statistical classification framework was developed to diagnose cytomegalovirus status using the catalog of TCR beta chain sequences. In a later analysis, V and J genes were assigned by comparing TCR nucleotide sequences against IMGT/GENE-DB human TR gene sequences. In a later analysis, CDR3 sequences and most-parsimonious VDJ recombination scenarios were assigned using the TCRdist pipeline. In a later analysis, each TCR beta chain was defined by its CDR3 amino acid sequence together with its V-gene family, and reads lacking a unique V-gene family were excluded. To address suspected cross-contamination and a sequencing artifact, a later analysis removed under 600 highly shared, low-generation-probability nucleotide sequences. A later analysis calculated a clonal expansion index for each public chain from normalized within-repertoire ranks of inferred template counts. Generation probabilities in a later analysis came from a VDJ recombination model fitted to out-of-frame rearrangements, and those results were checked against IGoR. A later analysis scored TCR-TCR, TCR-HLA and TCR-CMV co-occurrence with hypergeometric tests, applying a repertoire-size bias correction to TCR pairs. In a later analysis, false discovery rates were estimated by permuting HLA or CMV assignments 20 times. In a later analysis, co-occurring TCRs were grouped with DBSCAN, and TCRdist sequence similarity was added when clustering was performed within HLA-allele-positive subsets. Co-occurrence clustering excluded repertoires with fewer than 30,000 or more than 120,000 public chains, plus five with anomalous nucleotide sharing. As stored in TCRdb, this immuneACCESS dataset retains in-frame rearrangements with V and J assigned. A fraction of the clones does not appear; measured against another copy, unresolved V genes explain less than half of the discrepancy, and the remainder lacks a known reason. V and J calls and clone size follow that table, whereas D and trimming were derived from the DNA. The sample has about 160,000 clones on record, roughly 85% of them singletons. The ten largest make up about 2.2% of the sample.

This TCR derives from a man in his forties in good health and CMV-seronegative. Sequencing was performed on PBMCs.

The CDR3 amino acid sequence is: CASSSTQLAGLYEQYF. The nucleotides are TGTGCCAGCAGCTCCACCCAACTAGCGGGACTCTACGAGCAGTACTTC. The sequence is built from TRBV11-2 and TRBJ2-7, with 10 bases in between that match TRBD2. Including cysteine and phenylalanine, the CDR3 has 16 amino acids. Of all the DNA, just the CDR3 is kept, 48 bases in frame from base 1. Reading the germline V gene gives CDR1 SGHAT and CDR2 FQNNGV. The germline V end is reduced by 4 bases and the J end by 3 bases; junction bases left unmatched: 9.